This TCR beta chain was identified during a study of T cells in Graves' hyperthyroidism and ophthalmopathy. Amplification of TCR beta CDR3 regions was performed using RNA transcripts as template. HTBI primers were the set used in a first-round RT-PCR of the TCR CDR3. Each CDR3 protein is one row after TCRdb ran MiXCR on the multiplex PCR reads. The repertoire consists of about 380,000 distinct CDR3 sequences, with about 14% occurring once and the leading ten covering roughly 20%. This clonotype was counted at least ten times. CDR1 is SQVTM and CDR2 is ANQGSEA in the germline V gene. The CDR3 is 14 amino acids. After removal of 6 bases from V and 4 bases from J, the junction contained 9 bases not matched to a gene.

The receptor was derived from a man aged 30 to 45 with Graves' hyperthyroidism that later progressed to Graves' ophthalmopathy. The chain joins TRBV29-1 to TRBJ1-2, with 9 bases lining up with TRBD1. Sequenced sample: blood. CDR3 protein: CSVVPDRGGYGYTF. CDR3 DNA sequence: TGCAGCGTGGTCCCGGACAGGGGAGGCTATGGCTACACCTTC.